Only a few counts were recorded for the clone carrying this T cell receptor (beta chain). One entry per CDR3 protein, called by TCRdb with MiXCR from the RACE reads. The data hold roughly 71,000 distinct CDR3 sequences, with approximately 12% observed a single time. The sample comes from a study of human T cells and chemical hapten exposure. Time point denoted: patch test 3, about 24 weeks after DPC sensitization. Treatment here: therapeutic diphenylcyclopropenone sensitization with weekly scalp DPC. This TCR was sampled from a woman in her fifties or sixties with alopecia areata. Some clones in this sample may be carry-over from other donors' samples. The specimen comprised whole blood, sampled in connection with sensitization to the hapten diphenylcyclopropenone (DPC).

CDR3 coding DNA: TGTGCCAGCAGTTCTCCGAACTTAAACACTGAAGCTTTCTTT. It encodes CASSSPNLNTEAFF. The V call is TRBV27, the J call TRBJ1-1; D gene uncertain. Deletions cut 4 bases from V and 2 bases from J, with 11 bases between. Germline CDR1 reads MNHEY; CDR2 reads SMNVEV (reference sequence). This CDR3 has 14 amino acids.